The present TCR beta chain was sequenced within a study of identical twins. Study results and limitations: Out-of-frame alpha sequences that twins shared showed excess low generation probability.

The CDR3 runs to 13 residues. Trimming left V 7 bases short and J 2 bases short, with 12 bases between. Per germline, CDR1 SNHLY and CDR2 FYNNEI. TCRdb redid the calling of the 5' RACE reads with MiXCR, one entry per CDR3 protein. In the table there are 450,000 or so distinct CDR3 sequences, around 24% of which are singletons. With regard to this clonotype: The antigen remains unidentified.

This same sample was also taken into another study, of T cells expressing NK-cell markers. From that report: Sequencing of TCR beta repertoires drew on sorted CD3+CD56+NKG2C+, CD3+CD56+NKG2C- and CD3+CD56-NKG2C+ T cells.

The specimen sequenced was CD4+ T cells sorted from blood. The chain recombines TRBV2 with TRBJ2-7; D is undetermined. The TCR was taken from a woman aged 18-29 years in good health. The CDR3: CASTDLLTYEQYF. The CDR3 nucleotides are TGTGCCAGCACAGACCTCCTAACCTACGAGCAGTACTTC.